Each of the 21 T cell receptor beta chains below was sequenced from the same sample in a study of blood T cell repertoires in COVID-19. TCRdb keeps only in-frame clones here, not all; method: immunoSEQ multiplex PCR. In the table there are about 230,000 clones, 81% of which are singletons. Sample: peripheral blood. These receptors all stem from a woman older than 75 with acute or convalescent COVID-19.

V usage is TRBV14 and J usage is TRBJ2-5; TRBD2 matches at 11 bases. The CDR3 extends over 16 amino acids. V lost 4 bases to trimming and J lost 3 bases; unmatched junction nucleotides: 7. Germline loops: CDR1 SGHDN, CDR2 FVKESK. CDR3 in DNA: TGTGCCAGCAGCCCACTAGCGGGAGACTCCAAAGAGACCCAGTACTTC. As protein: CASSPLAGDSKETQYF.

The J gene is TRBJ1-2, the V gene TRBV29-1; unclear D gene. V lost 6 bases to trimming and J lost 3 bases, with 11 bases between them. CDR1 is SQVTM, CDR2 ANQGSEA, per germline. The CDR3 covers 12 residues. The CDR3 loop reads CSVPRADYGYTF. The CDR3 DNA sequence: TGCAGCGTCCCGAGGGCCGACTATGGCTACACCTTC.

The CDR3 DNA reads TGTGCCAGTAGTCCCACCCGGACAGAGAATGAAAAACTGTTTTTT. Residues: CASSPTRTENEKLFF. The chain couples TRBV19 to TRBJ1-4; a possible D gene is TRBD1 (6 bases). Trimming took 5 bases from V and 5 from J, leaving 15 bases between them. CDR3 length: 15 residues. Germline CDR1 is LNHDA and CDR2 is SQIVND (reference sequence).

The genes are TRBV19 and TRBJ1-6; 9 nucleotides match TRBD1. Germline loops: CDR1 LNHDA, CDR2 SQIVND (reference sequence). The J segment lost 7 bases and the V segment lost 4 bases, leaving 5 bases of the junction unmatched. CDR3 length equals 15 residues. CDR3 in DNA: TGTGCCAGTAGTACGAAGACAGGGGGGAATTCACCCCTCCACTTT. Translation: CASSTKTGGNSPLHF.

J is TRBJ1-1 and V is TRBV5-1; D is ambiguous. Germline V lookup: CDR1 SGHRS, CDR2 YFSETQ. The V gene lost 1 base and the J gene lost 5 bases, with 15 bases spanning the gap. The CDR3 contains 15 residues. The CDR3 region is CASSLRGFEQTEAFF. In DNA form, the CDR3 reads TGCGCCAGCAGCTTGAGAGGTTTCGAGCAAACTGAAGCTTTCTTT.

The rearrangement joins TRBV18 to TRBJ1-5, with 9 positions matching TRBD1. The junction had 8 bases not matched to a gene; V was cut back by 3 bases and J by 2 bases. This CDR3 comprises 17 residues. Germline loops: CDR1 KGHSH, CDR2 LQKENI. The CDR3 DNA reads TGTGCCAGCTCACCGCCCCAGGGACAGGGTGGCAATCAGCCCCAGCATTTT. This sequence encodes CASSPPQGQGGNQPQHF.

This clone appeared a few times. The V gene is TRBV7-9, the J gene TRBJ1-2; 7 bases match TRBD1. The CDR3 consists of 13 residues. The germline V gene encodes CDR1 SEHNR and CDR2 FQNEAQ (reference sequence). V shed 5 bases, J shed 4 bases, and the junction held 4 bases outside the gene matches. CDR3 sequence reads: CASSHGTAYGYTF. The CDR3 coding sequence is TGTGCCAGCAGCCACGGGACAGCCTATGGCTACACCTTC.

The gene calls are TRBV19 and TRBJ1-3; 7 positions agree with TRBD1. The length of the CDR3 is 13 residues. The germline V gene has CDR1 LNHDA and CDR2 SQIVND (reference sequence). The junction had 6 bases not matched to a gene; V was cut back by 9 bases and J by 4 bases. CDR3 residues: CASRTGSGNTIYF. CDR3 DNA: TGTGCCAGCAGGACAGGCTCGGGAAACACCATATATTTT.

The chain has TRBV5-5 and TRBJ1-5, with D perhaps matching TRBD1 (5 bases). Germline V gene lookup returns CDR1 SGHKS and CDR2 YYEKEE (reference sequence). V lost 4 bases to trimming and J lost 9 bases, with 17 bases between them. This CDR3 comprises 14 residues. CDR3 residues: CASSHTEVRGPQHF. CDR3 coding DNA: TGTGCCAGCAGCCATACAGAAGTAAGGGGGCCCCAGCATTTT.

This clone has a single count. This chain connects TRBV7-2 to TRBJ2-1, with D perhaps matching TRBD1 (6 bases). CDR3 size: 16 residues. CDR1 is SGHTA, CDR2 FQGNSA, per germline. Trimming stripped 5 bases from V and 0 bases from J, with 14 bases between. The CDR3 loop is CASSIRQASSYNEQFF. The CDR3 DNA is TGTGCCAGCAGCATCAGACAGGCAAGCTCCTACAATGAGCAGTTCTTC.

About this clone: The same CDR3 is also encoded by other DNA sequences in this sample. The chain recombines TRBV6-6 with TRBJ1-1; possible D gene TRBD1, 6 bases. V lost 5 bases, J lost 2 bases, and 12 bases lay in between. The CDR3 contains 14 residues. The germline V gene encodes CDR1 MNHNY and CDR2 SVGAGI (reference sequence). The CDR3 region is CASSPTGGNTEAFF. CDR3 coding DNA: TGTGCCAGCAGTCCGACAGGCGGTAACACTGAAGCTTTCTTT.

V gene TRBV7-9 combines with J gene TRBJ2-1; D remains unclear. Germline V gives CDR1 SEHNR, CDR2 FQNEAQ (reference sequence). V shed 5 bases and J shed 3 bases, with 5 bases lying between them. This CDR3 has 12 amino acids. The CDR3 DNA follows: TGTGCCAGCAGCCAGGACTACAATGAGCAGTTCTTC. Translation gives CASSQDYNEQFF.

This chain joins TRBV21-1 and TRBJ2-1; no check of the table's D call, TRBD2, against the DNA was made. TRBV21-1 is labeled a pseudogene. CDR3 length: 17 residues. The CDR3 region is CASNQTSGGDFYNEQFF. The CDR3 coding sequence is TGTGCCAGCAACCAGACTAGCGGGGGGGATTTCTACAATGAGCAGTTCTTC.

The chain joins TRBV7-7 to TRBJ2-7, with 10 bases fitting TRBD1. V lost 1 base to trimming and J lost 2 bases; unmatched junction nucleotides: 2. This CDR3 spans 15 amino acids. Germline V gene sequence: CDR1 SSHAT, CDR2 FNYEAQ (reference sequence). The CDR3 region has the DNA TGTGCCAGCAGCTTAGGGGGGACAGGGGCCTACGAGCAGTACTTC. It specifies CASSLGGTGAYEQYF. The full variable domain, its missing parts supplied by reference TRBV7-7 and TRBJ2-7, is GAGVSQSPRYKVTKRGQDVTLRCDPISSHATLYWYQQALGQGPEFLTYFNYEAQPDKSGLPSDRFSAERPEGSISTLTIQRTEQRDSAMYRCASSLGGTGAYEQYFGPGTRLTVT.

This chain links TRBV11-2 with TRBJ1-5, with no clear D. V gave up 5 bases and J gave up 6 bases, with 14 bases separating them. The CDR3 contains 14 residues. Germline V CDR1 and CDR2: SGHAT, FQNNGV. This CDR3 reads CASSHPGYGQPQHF. The DNA for the CDR3 is TGTGCCAGCAGCCACCCCGGGTACGGTCAGCCCCAGCATTTT. Full variable domain (remainder filled in from reference TRBV11-2 and TRBJ1-5): EAGVAQSPRYKIIEKRQSVAFWCNPISGHATLYWYQQILGQGPKLLIQFQNNGVVDDSQLPKDRFSAERLKGVDSTLKIQPAKLEDSAVYLCASSHPGYGQPQHFGDGTRLSIL.

This sequence joins TRBV2 and TRBJ2-5; 7 bases map to TRBD2. This CDR3 is built from 14 residues. V lost 3 bases to trimming and J lost 5 bases; unmatched junction nucleotides: 6. Germline CDR1 SNHLY, CDR2 FYNNEI. CDR3 sequence: CASSDGGVFETQYF. In DNA, the CDR3 is TGTGCCAGCAGTGATGGGGGGGTATTTGAGACCCAGTACTTC. Supplemented by reference TRBV2 and TRBJ2-5, the full variable domain reads EPEVTQTPSHQVTQMGQEVILRCVPISNHLYFYWYRQILGQKVEFLVSFYNNEISEKSEIFDDQFSVERPDGSNFTLKIRSTKLEDSAMYFCASSDGGVFETQYFGPGTRLLVL.

The rearrangement joins TRBV3-1 (or the pseudogene TRBV3-2) to TRBJ2-7; weak D call: TRBD2 (5 bases). The CDR3 has 15 amino acids. V was pared by 3 bases and J by 2 bases, with 14 bases between. Germline CDR1 is LGHDT and CDR2 is YNNKEL (reference sequence). Here the CDR3 reads CASSHLARGTYEQYF. The DNA for the CDR3 is TGTGCCAGCAGCCATCTAGCCCGGGGAACCTACGAGCAGTACTTC.

This chain connects TRBV5-5 to TRBJ1-2, with TRBD1 matching 10 bases. The CDR3 totals 15 residues. The J segment lost 5 bases and the V segment lost 5 bases, leaving 9 bases of the junction unmatched. Germline V lookup: CDR1 SGHKS, CDR2 YYEKEE (reference sequence). DNA of the CDR3: TGTGCCAGCAGACTACCCGGGACAGGGGTATATGGCTACACCTTC. This sequence encodes CASRLPGTGVYGYTF.

The V and J genes are TRBV20-1 and TRBJ2-7, with D perhaps TRBD2 (6 bases). Trimming took 1 base from V and 12 from J, leaving 13 bases between them. CDR1 and CDR2 (germline): DFQATT, SNEGSKA (reference sequence). The CDR3 totals 11 residues. In DNA, the CDR3 is TGCAGTGCTAGAGTGGAGGGAGCCTTGTACTTC. This sequence encodes CSARVEGALYF.

The gene calls are TRBV19 and TRBJ2-1; 9 bases match TRBD1. This CDR3 comprises 16 residues. Unmatched junction bases numbered 12, after V lost 4 bases and J lost 8 bases. Germline V gene data show CDR1 as LNHDA and CDR2 as SQIVND (reference sequence). The CDR3 coding sequence is TGTGCCAGTAGTAGAACAACCGGGACAGGGCTGCATGAGCAGTTCTTC. It codes for CASSRTTGTGLHEQFF.

This clone turned up a few times. The chain couples TRBV4-2 to TRBJ1-2; tentatively, D is TRBD1 (5 bases). V lost 2 bases and J lost 7, with 14 bases in between. Germline CDR1 reads LGHNA; CDR2 reads YNFKEQ. The CDR3 spans 14 residues. CDR3 in amino acids: CASSQSPQEGGYTF. As DNA, the CDR3 is TGTGCCAGCAGCCAAAGTCCACAGGAAGGTGGCTACACCTTC.